Listed below are T cell receptor beta chains from one sample, sequenced in a study of control samples from healthy donors and cancer patients. Sequencing used immunoSEQ multiplex PCR; TCRdb keeps in-frame clones, though not all of them. The data hold around 100,000 clones, with approximately 90% observed a single time. Sequences were obtained from blood. The receptor source for this set is a woman younger than 30 in good health. The CDR3 runs from the conserved cysteine through the conserved F or W. The D gene is left open where the match is weak. For some rows the clone size is stated as once, few or many, or as a class when expanded; others skip it.

TRBJ1-1	.	TRBD1	TRBV14	TGTGCCAGCAGCCAAGCCTTGGGACAGGGGACGGCTGAAGCTTTCTTT	CASSQALGQGTAEAFF
TRBJ2-5	.	.	TRBV5-1	TGCGCCAGCGGTCATTTGGGGCGGGAGACCCAGTACTTC	CASGHLGRETQYF
TRBJ1-1	.	.	TRBV5-1	TGCGCCAGCAGCCCATCTGGACCTGAAGCTTTCTTT	CASSPSGPEAFF
TRBJ2-2	.	.	TRBV5-8	TGTGCCAGCAGCTTGGATTGGGGAGCCCCGAACACCGGGGAGCTGTTTTTT	CASSLDWGAPNTGELFF
TRBJ2-7	.	.	TRBV27	TGTGCCAGCAGTTTAAAGGGGGTTTTCTCCTACGAGCAGTACTTC	CASSLKGVFSYEQYF
TRBJ2-3	.	TRBD2	TRBV5-1	TGCGCCAGCAGCCTAGGACTAGTCGGGCCCACAGATACGCAGTATTTT	CASSLGLVGPTDTQYF
TRBJ1-4	.	TRBD1	TRBV5-1	TGCGCCAGCAGCCGAGAGCTCGGGACAGGGGATGAAAAACTGTTTTTT	CASSRELGTGDEKLFF
TRBJ1-2	.	TRBD1	TRBV6-1	TGTGCCAGCAGTAAAGACCGGGACAGAATAATCTATGGCTACACCTTC	CASSKDRDRIIYGYTF
TRBJ1-4	once	TRBD1	TRBV6-1	TGTGCCAGCAGTGATCTCCCCGAGGGGGCGCTTAGTAATGAAAAACTGTTTTTT	CASSDLPEGALSNEKLFF
TRBJ2-7	.	TRBD2	TRBV5-6	TGTGCCAGCAGCTTCACCCCTAGCGGACTAGACTACGAGCAGTACTTC	CASSFTPSGLDYEQYF
TRBJ1-1	.	.	TRBV27	TGTGCCAGCAGTTTTACAGTGAACACTGAAGCTTTCTTT	CASSFTVNTEAFF
TRBJ2-1	.	.	TRBV10-3	TGTGCCACGAAGCGCCCTTACAATGAGCAGTTCTTC	CATKRPYNEQFF